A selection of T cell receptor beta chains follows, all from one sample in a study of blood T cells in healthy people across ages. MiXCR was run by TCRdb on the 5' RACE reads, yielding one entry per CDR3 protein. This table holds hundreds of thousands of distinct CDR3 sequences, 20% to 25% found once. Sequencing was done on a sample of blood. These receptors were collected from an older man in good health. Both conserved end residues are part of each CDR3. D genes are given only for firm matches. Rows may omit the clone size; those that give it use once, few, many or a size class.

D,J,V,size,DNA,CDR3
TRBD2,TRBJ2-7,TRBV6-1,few,TGTGCCAGCAGTGAAGTAGCGGGGTCGGGTTACGAGCAGTACTTC,CASSEVAGSGYEQYF
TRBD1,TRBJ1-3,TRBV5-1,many,TGCGCCAGCAGCCCTGGGACAGCCAGCTCTGGAAACACCATATATTTT,CASSPGTASSGNTIYF
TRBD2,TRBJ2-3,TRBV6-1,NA,TGTGCCATCAGTGAAGGACTAGCGGGGAGCACAGATACGCAGTATTTT,CAISEGLAGSTDTQYF
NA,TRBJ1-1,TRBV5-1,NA,TGCGCCAGCAGCTTCACAGCGGCCACTGAAGCTTTCTTT,CASSFTAATEAFF
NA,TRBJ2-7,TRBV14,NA,TGTGCCAGCAGCCAAGTTCACGGGGTGACAGGCCGCAGTGAGCAGTACTTC,CASSQVHGVTGRSEQYF
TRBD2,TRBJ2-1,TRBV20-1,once,TGCAGTGCCCCGGGACTAGCGGGGGGCTCCGAATACAATGAGCAGTTCTTC,CSAPGLAGGSEYNEQFF
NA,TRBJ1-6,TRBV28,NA,TGTGCCAGCAGTAGAACAGGGCCTCTAGATTCACCCCTCCACTTT,CASSRTGPLDSPLHF
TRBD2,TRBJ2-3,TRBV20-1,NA,TGCAGTGCTAGAGGAGATCCCCGGGAGGGGGAAGATACGCAGTATTTT,CSARGDPREGEDTQYF
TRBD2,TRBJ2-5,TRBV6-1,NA,TGTGCCAGCAGTGAATTGACTAGCCGAGAGACCCAGTACTTC,CASSELTSRETQYF
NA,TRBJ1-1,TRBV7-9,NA,TGTGCCAGCAGCCGACAAGGACAGACTCACACTGAAGCTTTCTTT,CASSRQGQTHTEAFF
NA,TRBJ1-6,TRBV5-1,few,TGCGCCAGCAGCTTCGGATCGGATTCACCCCTCCACTTT,CASSFGSDSPLHF
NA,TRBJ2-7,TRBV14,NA,TGTGCCAGCAGTAAAGTTTCCTACGAGCAGTACTTC,CASSKVSYEQYF
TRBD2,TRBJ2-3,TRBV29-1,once,TGCAGCGTTGAAGATCGAGCGGGAGGAGGTACAGATACGCAGTATTTT,CSVEDRAGGGTDTQYF
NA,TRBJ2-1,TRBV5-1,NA,TGCGCCAGCAGCAGGGACAACTACAATGAGCAGTTCTTC,CASSRDNYNEQFF
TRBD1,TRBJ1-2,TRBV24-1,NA,TGTGCCACCAGTGGTACCGGGACAGGGGATGGCTACACCTTC,CATSGTGTGDGYTF
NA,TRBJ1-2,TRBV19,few,TGTGCCAGTAGTCCACAGGGAGGGCAAGGGGTCACCTTC,CASSPQGGQGVTF
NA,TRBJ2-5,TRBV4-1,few,TGCGCCAGCAGCCAAGATGGTACAGTTGGTGAGACCCAGTACTTC,CASSQDGTVGETQYF
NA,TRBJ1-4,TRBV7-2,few,TGTGCCAGCAGCTTAGGGGTTACTAATGAAAAACTGTTTTTT,CASSLGVTNEKLFF
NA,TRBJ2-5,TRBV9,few,TGTGCCAGCAGCGCCCCGGGAGAGTCAAAGACCCAGTACTTC,CASSAPGESKTQYF
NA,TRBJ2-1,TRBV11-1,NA,TGTGCCAGCAGCCCCAAGGCGGCCCACATCAATGAGCAGTTCTTC,CASSPKAAHINEQFF
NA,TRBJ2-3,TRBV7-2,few,TGTGCCAGCAGCTTGAGCTGGGGCCATGGCACAGATACGCAGTATTTT,CASSLSWGHGTDTQYF
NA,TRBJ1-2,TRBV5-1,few,TGCGCCAGCAGCAGTCAGAATAACTATGGCTACACCTTC,CASSSQNNYGYTF
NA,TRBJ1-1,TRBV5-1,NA,TGCGCCAGCAGCTTGGTACCTCAGGGCACTGAAGCTTTCTTT,CASSLVPQGTEAFF
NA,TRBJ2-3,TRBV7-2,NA,TGTGCCAGCACCCCCAGGGGTTTCACAGATACGCAGTATTTT,CASTPRGFTDTQYF
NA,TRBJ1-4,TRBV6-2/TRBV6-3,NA,TGTGCCAGCAGTCAAGACCCCGGGACATTTAATGAAAAACTGTTTTTT,CASSQDPGTFNEKLFF
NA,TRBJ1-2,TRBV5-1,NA,TGCGCCAGCAGCTTGGGGAGTTCGATCGGCAGGCTAATGGACTATGGCTACACCTTC,CASSLGSSIGRLMDYGYTF
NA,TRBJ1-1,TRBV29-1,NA,TGCAGCGTTGAGTATTCCAGGGCGAACACTGAAGCTTTCTTT,CSVEYSRANTEAFF
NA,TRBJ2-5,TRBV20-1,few,TGCAGTGCTATCTCTAGCGAAGAAGAGACCCAGTACTTC,CSAISSEEETQYF
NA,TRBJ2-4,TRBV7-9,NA,TGTGCCAGCAGCTTATCACAGGCCCACATTCAGTACTTC,CASSLSQAHIQYF
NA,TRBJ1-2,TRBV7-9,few,TGTGCCAGCAGCTTAGGGGGAGGCAGGGCCGGCTATGGCTACACCTTC,CASSLGGGRAGYGYTF
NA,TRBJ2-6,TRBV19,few,TGTGCCAGTAGTATTCCGGTCTCTGGGGCCAACGTCCTGACTTTC,CASSIPVSGANVLTF
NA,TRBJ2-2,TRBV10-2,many,TGCGCCAGCACAGAGAGGGATACTAACACCGGGGAGCTGTTTTTT,CASTERDTNTGELFF
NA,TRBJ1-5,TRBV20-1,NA,TGCAGTGTGAATCAGCCCCAGCATTTT,CSVNQPQHF
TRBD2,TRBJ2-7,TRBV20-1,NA,TGCAGTGCTAGGGGCGGGGGAACCTACGAGCAGTACTTC,CSARGGGTYEQYF
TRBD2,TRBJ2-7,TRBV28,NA,TGTGCCAGCAGTTTCTCAGCGGCGGGGGGCTACGAGCAGTACTTC,CASSFSAAGGYEQYF
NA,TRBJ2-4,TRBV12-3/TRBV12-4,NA,TGTGCCAGCAGGAAGGGACACCGTTGGCTAGCCAAAAACATTCAGTACTTC,CASRKGHRWLAKNIQYF
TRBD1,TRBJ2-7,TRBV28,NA,TGTGCCAGCAGTTTCCGGACAGGGGGCTTGGGCGAGCAGTACTTC,CASSFRTGGLGEQYF
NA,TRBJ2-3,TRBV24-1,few,TGTGCCACCAGTGACCAGAGACCTTTGAGCACAGATACGCAGTATTTT,CATSDQRPLSTDTQYF
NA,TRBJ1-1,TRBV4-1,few,TGCGCCAGCAGCCAAGGGGATGGACGGATGAACACTGAAGCTTTCTTT,CASSQGDGRMNTEAFF
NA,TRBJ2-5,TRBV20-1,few,TGCAGTGCTAGAGCGGGACTCGTAAAAGAGACCCAGTACTTC,CSARAGLVKETQYF
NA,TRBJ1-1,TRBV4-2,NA,TGTGCCAGCAGCTACCGGAATGTGCCAGAAGCTTTCTTT,CASSYRNVPEAFF
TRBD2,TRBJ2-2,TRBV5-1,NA,TGCGCCAGCAGCTTGGCCCCTAGCGGGATCGGGGAGCTGTTTTTT,CASSLAPSGIGELFF
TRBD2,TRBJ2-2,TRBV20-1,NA,TGCAGTGCTAGAGCATCTAGCGGGAGGAACACCGGGGAGCTGTTTTTT,CSARASSGRNTGELFF
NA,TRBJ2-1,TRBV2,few,TGTACCAGCAGTGAAGCAAGGGGATCTCGGGAGCAGTTCTTC,CTSSEARGSREQFF
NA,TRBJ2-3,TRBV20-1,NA,TGCAGTGCTAGACAGGGAACTAGCACAGATACGCAGTATTTT,CSARQGTSTDTQYF
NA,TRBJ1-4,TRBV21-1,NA,TGTGCCAATTACCGGGGGGGTTGTGGGGAAAAACTGTTTTTT,CANYRGGCGEKLFF
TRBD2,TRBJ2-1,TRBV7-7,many,TGTGCCAGCAGCTTAGGGGGGGTAGCGGGATACAATGAGCAGTTCTTC,CASSLGGVAGYNEQFF
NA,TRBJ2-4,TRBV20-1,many,TGCAGTGCTAGTAGCGGCAAACCCACGAGGGACATTCAGTACTTC,CSASSGKPTRDIQYF
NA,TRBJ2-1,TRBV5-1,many,TGCGCCAGCACTGGGAGGACATACGAAATCTATGAGCAGTTCTTC,CASTGRTYEIYEQFF
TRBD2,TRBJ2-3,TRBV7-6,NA,TGTGCCAGCAGCCCGAGAAGCGGGGGGGGCCTCCTAACAGATACGCAGTATTTT,CASSPRSGGGLLTDTQYF
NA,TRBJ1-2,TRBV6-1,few,TGTGCCAGCAGGCCGTTGGGGGAGGCCTATGGCTACACCTTC,CASRPLGEAYGYTF
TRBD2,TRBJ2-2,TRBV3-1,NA,TGTGCCAGCAGCCAAGTTAAGCTAGCGGGACGGACCGGGGAGCTGTTTTTT,CASSQVKLAGRTGELFF
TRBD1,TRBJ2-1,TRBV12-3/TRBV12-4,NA,TGTGCCAGCAGTTTATCGACAGGGGGTGAGCAGTTCTTC,CASSLSTGGEQFF
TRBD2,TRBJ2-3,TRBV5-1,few,TGCGCCAGCAGCCCCAGACAAGCGGGGCCTACAGATACGCAGTATTTT,CASSPRQAGPTDTQYF
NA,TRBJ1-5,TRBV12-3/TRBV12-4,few,TGTGCCAGCACCGGGGACGATCAGCCCCAGCATTTT,CASTGDDQPQHF
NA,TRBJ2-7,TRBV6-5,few,TGTGCCACAGGTTTTCAGTACGAGCAGTACTTC,CATGFQYEQYF
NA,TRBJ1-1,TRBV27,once,TGTGCCAGCAGGTTGGGCGGTGTGGGGGTGACCGAAGCTTTCTTT,CASRLGGVGVTEAFF
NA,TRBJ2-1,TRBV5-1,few,TGCGCCAGCAGCTTGTGGAACAATGAGCAGTTCTTC,CASSLWNNEQFF
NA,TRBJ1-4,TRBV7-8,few,TGTGCCAGCAGCCTAGCGGGAGCGGGGGTCGAACTGTTTTTT,CASSLAGAGVELFF